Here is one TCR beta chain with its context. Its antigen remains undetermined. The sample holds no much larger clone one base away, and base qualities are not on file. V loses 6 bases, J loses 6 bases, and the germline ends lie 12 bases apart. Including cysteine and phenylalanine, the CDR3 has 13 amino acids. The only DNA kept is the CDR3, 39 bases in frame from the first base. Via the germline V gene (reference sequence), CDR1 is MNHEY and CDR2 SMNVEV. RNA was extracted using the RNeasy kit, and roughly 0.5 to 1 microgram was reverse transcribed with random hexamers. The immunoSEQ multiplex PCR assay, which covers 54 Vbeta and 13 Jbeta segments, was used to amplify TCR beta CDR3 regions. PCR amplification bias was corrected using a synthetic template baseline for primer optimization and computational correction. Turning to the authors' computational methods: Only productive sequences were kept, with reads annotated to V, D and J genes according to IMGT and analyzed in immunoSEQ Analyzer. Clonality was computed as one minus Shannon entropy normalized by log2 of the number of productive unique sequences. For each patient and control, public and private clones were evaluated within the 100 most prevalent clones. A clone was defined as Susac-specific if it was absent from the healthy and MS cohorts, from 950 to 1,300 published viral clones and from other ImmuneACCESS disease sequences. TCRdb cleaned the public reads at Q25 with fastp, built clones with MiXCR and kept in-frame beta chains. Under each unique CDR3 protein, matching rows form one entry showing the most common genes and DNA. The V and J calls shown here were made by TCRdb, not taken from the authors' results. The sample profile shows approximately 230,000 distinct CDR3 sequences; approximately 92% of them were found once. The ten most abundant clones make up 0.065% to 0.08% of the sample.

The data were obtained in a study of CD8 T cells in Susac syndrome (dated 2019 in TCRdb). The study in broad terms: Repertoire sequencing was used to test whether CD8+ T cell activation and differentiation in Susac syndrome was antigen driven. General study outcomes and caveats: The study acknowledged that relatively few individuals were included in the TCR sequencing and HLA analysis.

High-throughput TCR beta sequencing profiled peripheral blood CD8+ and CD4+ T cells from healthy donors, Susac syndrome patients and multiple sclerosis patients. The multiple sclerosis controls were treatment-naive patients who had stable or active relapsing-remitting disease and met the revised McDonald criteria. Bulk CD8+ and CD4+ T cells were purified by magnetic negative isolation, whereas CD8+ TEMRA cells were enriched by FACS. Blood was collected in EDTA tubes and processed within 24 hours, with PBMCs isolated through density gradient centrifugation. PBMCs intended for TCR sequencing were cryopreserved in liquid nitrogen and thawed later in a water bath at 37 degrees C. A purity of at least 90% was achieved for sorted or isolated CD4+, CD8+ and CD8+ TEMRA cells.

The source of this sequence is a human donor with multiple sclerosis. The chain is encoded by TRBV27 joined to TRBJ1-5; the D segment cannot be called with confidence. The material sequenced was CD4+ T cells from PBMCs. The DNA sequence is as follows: TGTGCCAGCAGCCTGGCCCCGGGTCAGCCCCAGCATTTT. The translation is CASSLAPGQPQHF.